The 27 T cell receptor beta chains given below trace back to one sample, sequenced in a study of T cells in Graves' hyperthyroidism and ophthalmopathy (dated by TCRdb to about 2019). The library relied on multiplex PCR. The sequencing machine was an Illumina HiSeq 2000. TCR beta CDR3 regions were amplified from RNA transcripts. For the first round of RT-PCR on the TCR CDR3, the HTBI primer set was used together with the Qiagen OneStep RT-PCR kit. The raw public data were reprocessed by TCRdb itself: fastp quality trimming at Q25, MiXCR clonotype calling, in-frame beta chains only. Duplicate CDR3 protein sequences are folded into a single record with the most common DNA and genes. The sample records about 680,000 distinct CDR3 sequences, around 40% of which are singletons. More than 25% of the sample lies in the top ten. Sequenced: blood. Every receptor here comes from a middle-aged woman with Graves' hyperthyroidism.

This clonotype has a handful of counts. This chain connects TRBV4-3 to TRBJ2-5, with TRBD1 as a possible D gene (6 bases). The CDR3 runs to 14 residues. V was trimmed by 1 base and J by 2 bases, leaving 8 bases between them. Germline-derived CDR1 and CDR2 are LGHNA and YSLEER. The CDR3 spells CASSQGGQQETQYF. Here the CDR3 DNA reads TGCGCCAGCAGCCAAGGAGGACAGCAAGAGACCCAGTACTTC.

This clonotype was observed many times. This chain uses TRBV15 with TRBJ1-5; D is perhaps TRBD1 (6 bases). The CDR3 has 16 amino acids. Germline-derived CDR1 and CDR2 are LNHNV and YYDKDF (reference sequence). V gave up 3 bases and J gave up 0 bases, with 12 bases separating them. CDR3 nucleotides: TGTGCCACCAGCAGGAGGGGGACGGATAGCAATCAGCCCCAGCATTTT. As protein: CATSRRGTDSNQPQHF.

The sample holds many counts of this clonotype. This rearrangement joins TRBV13 to TRBJ1-2; a possible D gene is TRBD1 (5 bases). Germline V gene data show CDR1 as PRHDT and CDR2 as FYEKMQ (reference sequence). The CDR3 consists of 15 residues. Trimming removed 0 bases from V and 4 bases from J, with 12 bases in between. The CDR3 protein is CASSLGDTGTYGYTF. CDR3 nucleotide sequence: TGTGCCAGCAGCTTAGGCGACACAGGCACCTATGGCTACACCTTC.

CDR3 bases: TGTGCCAGCACCCCCCAACGGGGCAACAGAGAGACCCAGTACTTC. The encoded protein is CASTPQRGNRETQYF. The chain employs TRBV7-2 and TRBJ2-5; D could derive from TRBD1 or TRBD2 (5 bases each). The germline V gene encodes CDR1 SGHTA and CDR2 FQGNSA. This CDR3 has 15 amino acids. Trimming removed 7 bases from V and 4 bases from J, with 19 bases in between.

The V call is TRBV9, the J call TRBJ2-2; 8 nucleotides line up with TRBD2. CDR3 length: 17 amino acids. The V gene end was trimmed by 2 bases and the J gene end by 4 bases; junction bases not matched to a gene: 10. The germline CDR1 and CDR2 sequences are SGDLS and YYNGEE. The CDR3 region is CASSVRMGGRSTGELFF. The CDR3 nucleotides are TGTGCCAGCAGCGTGAGGATGGGCGGGAGGTCCACCGGGGAGCTGTTTTTT. The full variable domain, with the rest looked up from reference TRBV9 and TRBJ2-2, is DSGVTQTPKHLITATGQRVTLRCSPRSGDLSVYWYQQSLDQGLQFLIQYYNGEERAKGNILERFSAQQFPDLHSELNLSSLELGDSALYFCASSVRMGGRSTGELFFGEGSRLTVL.

This rearrangement joins TRBV7-9 to TRBJ2-2; D is unclear. The V gene lost 0 bases and the J gene lost 12 bases, with 5 bases spanning the gap. The CDR3 extends over 11 amino acids. Germline V gene data show CDR1 as SEHNR and CDR2 as FQNEAQ (reference sequence). CDR3 nucleotide sequence: TGTGCCAGCAGCTTAGCTGGGAAGCTGTTTTTT. As protein: CASSLAGKLFF.

This clonotype appeared many times. The rearrangement joins TRBV4-3 to TRBJ1-6; D remains ambiguous. CDR1 is LGHNA and CDR2 is YSLEER in the germline V gene. The CDR3 length is 14 residues. Deletions cut 1 base from V and 6 bases from J, with 7 bases between. CDR3 region: CASSQAGSNSPLHF. The CDR3 DNA is TGCGCCAGCAGCCAAGCGGGCAGTAATTCACCCCTCCACTTT.

The chain couples TRBV10-3 to TRBJ2-6; D gene unclear. The V and J ends lost 8 bases and 2 bases respectively, with 13 bases between them. The CDR3 is 15 residues long. The germline V gene encodes CDR1 ENHRY and CDR2 SYGVKD. The CDR3 DNA reads as TGTGCCATCTTCCCGGGCGCCGCTGGGGCCAACGTCCTGACTTTC. As protein: CAIFPGAAGANVLTF.

The CDR3 loop is CASSLTMVNTGELFF. For the CDR3, the DNA is TGCGCCAGCAGCTTAACAATGGTGAACACCGGGGAGCTGTTTTTT. This chain connects TRBV5-1 to TRBJ2-2; D remains unclear. This CDR3 comprises 15 residues. V was cut by 2 bases and J by 1 base, with 9 bases left in between. Per germline, CDR1 SGHRS and CDR2 YFSETQ.

Concerning this clonotype: Sequence at one end of the junction differs from germline and may be a read error. The chain is built from TRBV10-3 and TRBJ1-1; 7 bases line up with TRBD1. CDR3 size: 18 residues. Germline CDR1 is ENHRY and CDR2 is SYGVKD. CDR3 DNA sequence: TGTGCCAGCAGTTACTTAGGCGGGACCGGGACAGCAAACACTGAAGCTTTCTTT. This codes for CASSYLGGTGTANTEAFF.

V and J are TRBV7-9 and TRBJ1-5, with a weak D call TRBD1 (6 bases). The CDR3 extends over 15 amino acids. Germline assignment: CDR1 SEHNR and CDR2 FQNEAQ (reference sequence). Trimming cost V 0 bases and J 11 bases, with 17 bases left between them. The CDR3 protein is CASSLARQGQETQHF. The CDR3 nucleotides read TGTGCCAGCAGCTTAGCGCGGCAGGGGCAAGAGACCCAGCATTTT. The variable domain in full, completed from reference TRBV7-9 and TRBJ1-5, reads DTGVSQNPRHKITKRGQNVTFRCDPISEHNRLYWYRQTLGQGPEFLTYFQNEAQLEKSRLLSDRFSAERPKGSFSTLEIQRTEQGDSAMYLCASSLARQGQETQHFGDGTRLSIL.

The rearrangement uses TRBV2 and TRBJ2-7; perhaps TRBD1 as D (6 bases). The germline V and J ends were trimmed by 7 bases and 4 bases, with 17 bases remaining between them. The germline V gene has CDR1 SNHLY and CDR2 FYNNEI. The CDR3 has 14 residues. The CDR3 region is CASIRDTTWYEQYF. In DNA, the CDR3 is TGTGCCAGCATCCGGGACACCACCTGGTACGAGCAGTACTTC.

This clonotype was recorded at least ten times. The chain recombines TRBV2 with TRBJ2-2, with 11 bases lining up with TRBD2. V gave up 8 bases and J gave up 0 bases; unmatched junction bases: 2. Germline CDR1 reads SNHLY; CDR2 reads FYNNEI. This CDR3 spans 15 amino acids. CDR3 DNA: TGTGCCAGCGCGACTAGCGGGGCGAACACCGGGGAGCTGTTTTTT. Residues: CASATSGANTGELFF.

The chain combines TRBV19 with TRBJ2-7; 10 bases are a match to TRBD2. Germline CDR1 LNHDA, CDR2 SQIVND (reference sequence). The V gene end was trimmed by 4 bases and the J gene end by 0 bases; junction bases not matched to a gene: 9. CDR3 length: 17 residues. CDR3 nucleotides: TGTGCCAGTAGTAAAGGGACTAGCGAGACAAGCTCCTACGAGCAGTACTTC. Translating gives CASSKGTSETSSYEQYF. Combining the CDR3 with reference TRBV19 and TRBJ2-7 gives the whole variable domain DGGITQSPKYLFRKEGQNVTLSCEQNLNHDAMYWYRQDPGQGLRLIYYSQIVNDFQKGDIAEGYSVSREKKESFPLTVTSAQKNPTAFYLCASSKGTSETSSYEQYFGPGTRLTVT.

Many counts were recorded for this clonotype. The chain links TRBV20-1 to TRBJ2-7; 8 bases are shared with TRBD1. The CDR3 is 13 residues long. Germline V CDR1 and CDR2: DFQATT, SNEGSKA (reference sequence). Unmatched junction bases numbered 7, after V lost 6 bases and J lost 3 bases. CDR3 loop: CSAPGQGNYEQYF. The CDR3 region has the DNA TGCAGTGCCCCCGGACAGGGCAACTACGAGCAGTACTTC.

This chain connects TRBV12-3 or TRBV12-4 to TRBJ1-6, with 9 nucleotides matching TRBD1. V was clipped by 7 bases and J by 7 bases; unmatched bases: 5. CDR3 length: 14 residues. The CDR3 reads CASTKQGANSPLHF. The CDR3, as DNA: TGTGCCAGCACCAAACAGGGGGCGAATTCACCCCTCCACTTT.

V gene TRBV12-3 or TRBV12-4 combines with J gene TRBJ2-2; D not certain. Trimming took 7 bases from V and 5 from J, leaving 26 bases between them. The length of the CDR3 is 18 residues. The CDR3 nucleotides read TGTGCCAGCACCCATAGGGTAGGGAACTATGGCGGTACCGGGGAGCTGTTTTTT. Translation gives CASTHRVGNYGGTGELFF.

Many counts were recorded for this clonotype. The chain joins TRBV11-2 to TRBJ1-5; 9 positions agree with TRBD1. Germline V gives CDR1 SGHAT, CDR2 FQNNGV. After removal of 1 base from V and 7 bases from J, the junction contained 5 bases not matched to a gene. The CDR3 runs 15 residues. The CDR3 DNA sequence: TGTGCCAGCAGCTTAGGCCGGACAGGGGACCAGCCCCAGCATTTT. It yields the protein CASSLGRTGDQPQHF.

The CDR3 is CAPDSYEAFF. CDR3 DNA sequence: TGTGCCCCGGACAGTTATGAAGCTTTCTTT. V and J are TRBV10-3 and TRBJ1-1; tentatively, D is TRBD1 (6 bases). Germline V gene sequence: CDR1 ENHRY, CDR2 SYGVKD. The CDR3 spans 10 residues. V shed 11 bases and J shed 7 bases, with 11 bases lying between them.

The chain combines TRBV4-1 with TRBJ2-2; no definite D call. Germline lookup yields CDR1 MGHRA and CDR2 YSYEKL. Trimming removed 2 bases from V and 8 bases from J, with 15 bases in between. The CDR3 length is 15 residues. The CDR3 spells CASSQQGRFRGELFF. The CDR3 bases are TGCGCCAGCAGCCAACAAGGACGTTTTCGGGGGGAGCTGTTTTTT.

CDR3 in amino acids: CASSPTIDPREQYF. In DNA, the CDR3 is TGTGCCAGCAGTCCGACGATTGATCCTAGGGAGCAGTACTTC. The chain employs TRBV12-3 or TRBV12-4 and TRBJ2-7; D gene ambiguous. Trimming removed 5 bases at V and 7 bases at J, with 18 bases between. The length of the CDR3 is 14 residues.

This clonotype came up a few times. This chain uses TRBV7-8 with TRBJ1-3; D not certain. Trimming removed 5 bases from V and 1 base from J, with 15 bases in between. Germline-derived CDR1 and CDR2 are SGHVS and FQNEAQ. This CDR3 has 16 residues. DNA of the CDR3: TGTGCCAGCAGCAAACTCGGGCCGGGGTCTGGAAACACCATATATTTT. It is translated as CASSKLGPGSGNTIYF. Combining the CDR3 with reference TRBV7-8 and TRBJ1-3 gives the whole variable domain GAGVSQSPRYKVAKRGQDVALRCDPISGHVSLFWYQQALGQGPEFLTYFQNEAQLDKSGLPSDRFFAERPEGSVSTLKIQRTQQEDSAVYLCASSKLGPGSGNTIYFGEGSWLTVV.

This clonotype was seen only a few times. The chain links TRBV6-6 to TRBJ1-1, with D unresolved. This CDR3 contains 13 residues. V lost 5 bases and J lost 2, with 9 bases in between. Germline loops: CDR1 MNHNY, CDR2 SVGAGI (reference sequence). The CDR3 DNA reads as TGTGCCAGCAGTAGGGCGTACAACACTGAAGCTTTCTTT. Amino acid sequence: CASSRAYNTEAFF.

This clonotype showed up just once. No conserved phenylalanine or tryptophan ends this CDR3, so it is likely a read error. Because the CDR3's place on the DNA is in doubt, the DNA is left out and the CDR3 is given as listed by TCRdb. This chain links TRBV20-1 with TRBJ1-1; the table gives TRBD1 as D, unverified against the DNA. Germline CDR1 and CDR2: DFQATT and SNEGSKA (reference sequence). Including both end residues, the CDR3 is 15 amino acids long. CDR3 loop: CSARQGDGMNTEADS.

This clonotype was recorded at least ten times. This rearrangement joins TRBV5-6 to TRBJ1-2, with D possibly being TRBD1 (5 bases). The CDR3 runs to 13 residues. Per germline, CDR1 SGHDT and CDR2 YYEEEE. Trimming took off 4 bases at V and 7 bases at J, with 14 bases between the two ends. CDR3 sequence (DNA): TGTGCCAGCAGCATGGCCGGGGCCGTTGGCTACACCTTC. It yields the protein CASSMAGAVGYTF.

V usage is TRBV7-2 and J usage is TRBJ1-4, with D possibly matching TRBD1 (5 bases). The CDR3 is 14 residues long. V was cut by 1 base and J by 9 bases, with 12 bases left in between. Germline values: CDR1 SGHTA, CDR2 FQGNSA. Here the CDR3 DNA reads TGTGCCAGCAGCTTAGGGGGCGTTCCGCAAAAACTGTTTTTT. It specifies CASSLGGVPQKLFF.

The V call is TRBV7-8, the J call TRBJ2-7, with TRBD2 matching over 9 bases. This CDR3 region has 18 residues. The V gene end was trimmed by 5 bases and the J gene end by 6 bases; junction bases not matched to a gene: 20. CDR1 is SGHVS and CDR2 is FQNEAQ in the germline V gene. The CDR3, as DNA: TGTGCCAGCAGCCTTCTGCCCCCCACGGGCGGGAGGGTAAGCGAGCAGTACTTC. Translated, it gives CASSLLPPTGGRVSEQYF.